The T cell receptor beta chain described here comes from a study of blood T cell repertoires in COVID-19. Profiling relied on immunoSEQ multiplex PCR, and the TCRdb table lists in-frame clones only, not all of them. The data contain 350,000 to 450,000 clones, 90% to 95% of them singletons. Exposed participants came across a COVID-19 case within 2 weeks before study entry. V lost 2 bases, J lost 10 bases, and 15 bases stayed unmatched. The CDR3 is 18 amino acids. Germline V CDR1 and CDR2: SGHRS, YFSETQ. The chain links TRBV5-1 to TRBJ2-1, with 13 bases fitting TRBD2. The sequence derives from a woman aged 40 to 50 who had been exposed to COVID-19. Sequencing used PBMCs or T cells enriched from blood (not recorded which). CDR3 loop: CASSFLPLGLAGVSEQFF. CDR3 bases: TGCGCCAGCAGCTTTTTGCCCCTCGGACTAGCGGGAGTAAGCGAGCAGTTCTTC.